Presented here are 15 T cell receptor beta chains from one specimen sequenced in a study of shared clonotypes between healthy human individuals (dated by TCRdb to the early 2020s). Libraries were made using the immunoSEQ multiplex PCR assay. TCRdb obtained this table from immuneACCESS and retained in-frame rearrangements with V and J assigned. These tables miss some clones; where compared with another copy, unresolved V genes account for less than half of the shortfall, and the remainder is unexplained. Recorded for this sample are millions of clones; roughly 94% of them occurred a single time. The ten biggest clones cover 0.1% to 0.15% of the sample. The source material was naive CD4+ T cells sorted from blood. The cell subset or site tag for this specimen amounts to: CD45RA+ positively selected. The receptors derive from a man aged 18 to 30 in good health.

CDR3 region: CASIGTGSYEQYF. The CDR3 DNA reads as TGTGCCAGCATCGGGACAGGCTCCTACGAGCAGTACTTC. V usage is TRBV6-5 and J usage is TRBJ2-7; TRBD1 aligns across 8 bases. CDR1 and CDR2 (germline): MNHEY, SVGAGI. The ends lost 7 bases at V and 0 bases at J; junction bases unmatched: 2. The CDR3 is made up of 13 amino acids.

This clone was detected only once. J is TRBJ2-5 and V is TRBV6-5; 7 nucleotides line up with TRBD1. Germline lookup yields CDR1 MNHEY and CDR2 SVGAGI. The V gene end was trimmed by 0 bases and the J gene end by 1 base; junction bases not matched to a gene: 5. The length of the CDR3 is 16 residues. The CDR3 protein is CASSYSGTARQETQYF. DNA for the CDR3: TGTGCCAGCAGTTACTCGGGGACAGCCCGCCAAGAGACCCAGTACTTC.

CDR3: CASRGGNTGELFF. Written as DNA, the CDR3 is TGTGCCAGCAGGGGTGGGAACACCGGGGAGCTGTTTTTT. J is TRBJ2-2 and V is TRBV11-2; D call uncertain. The CDR3 has 13 amino acids. The V gene lost 6 bases and the J gene lost 1 base, with 6 bases spanning the gap. The V gene's germline CDR1 is SGHAT and CDR2 FQNNGV.

The chain employs TRBV10-3 and TRBJ2-7; tentative D call: TRBD1 (5 bases). Per germline, CDR1 ENHRY and CDR2 SYGVKD. The germline V and J ends were trimmed by 0 bases and 4 bases, with 10 bases remaining between them. This CDR3 contains 14 residues. DNA for the CDR3: TGTGCCATCAGTGAGTCCCTAACAGGATACGAGCAGTACTTC. Protein: CAISESLTGYEQYF.

CDR3 DNA sequence: TGTGCCAGCAGCTTTCCCGCGGGAGATGGCTACACCTTC. It codes for CASSFPAGDGYTF. V and J are TRBV7-9 and TRBJ1-2, with D unclear. Trimming pared 3 bases from V and 6 bases from J, leaving 11 bases between. Germline V CDR1 and CDR2: SEHNR, FQNEAQ (reference sequence). The CDR3 has 13 amino acids.

The rearrangement links TRBV6-1 to TRBJ1-5; D unclear. V was pared by 3 bases and J by 4 bases, with 10 bases between. CDR3 size: 14 residues. Germline V gene lookup returns CDR1 MNHNS and CDR2 SASEGT. CDR3 residues: CASSEAGPNQPQHF. The CDR3 nucleotides are TGTGCCAGCAGTGAGGCCGGGCCTAATCAGCCCCAGCATTTT.

The chain is built from TRBV18 and TRBJ1-1, with a possible D match to TRBD1 (5 bases). CDR1 is KGHSH and CDR2 is LQKENI in the germline V gene. This CDR3 region has 14 residues. The V end lost 3 bases, the J end lost 4 bases, and 12 bases lay between the germline ends. The CDR3 loop reads CASSPDGAGTEAFF. In DNA form, the CDR3 reads TGTGCCAGCTCACCGGACGGGGCTGGCACTGAAGCTTTCTTT.

This clone was observed once. The chain links TRBV5-4 to TRBJ2-1; 9 bases are a match to TRBD1. This CDR3 has 13 amino acids. CDR1 is SGHNT and CDR2 is YYREEE in the germline V gene (reference sequence). The V and J ends lost 0 bases and 12 bases, in that order; junction bases with no gene match: 4. The CDR3 region has the DNA TGTGCCAGCAGCTTGGCGGGACAGGGTGGGCAGTTCTTC. As protein: CASSLAGQGGQFF.

The CDR3 DNA follows: TGTGCCAGCAGCGCGCAGCAGCGGGAGGTAGATACGCAGTATTTT. This codes for CASSAQQREVDTQYF. The chain has TRBV5-4 and TRBJ2-3, with 9 bases fitting TRBD2. Germline trimming cut 4 bases from V and 5 bases from J; bases unmatched to any gene: 8. The CDR3 has 15 amino acids. Germline loops: CDR1 SGHNT, CDR2 YYREEE (reference sequence).

The chain uses TRBV7-2 and TRBJ1-4; 8 nucleotides align to TRBD1. The CDR3 is 15 residues long. Per the germline V gene, CDR1 is SGHTA and CDR2 is FQGNSA. V lost 1 base and J lost 6; bases outside the gene matches: 4. CDR3 sequence: CASSLGTGRDEKLFF. The CDR3 DNA reads TGTGCCAGCAGCTTAGGGACAGGGAGAGATGAAAAACTGTTTTTT.

The chain is built from TRBV30 and TRBJ2-2, with a tentative D call TRBD1 (8 bases). Looked up from germline, CDR1 is GTSNPN and CDR2 is SVGIG (reference sequence). Trimming took 3 bases from V and 6 from J, leaving 20 bases between them. The CDR3 spans 16 residues. CDR3 DNA: TGTGCCTGGAGCCGCGACCGGACAGGGAGGGCCGGGGAGCTGTTTTTT. Amino acid sequence: CAWSRDRTGRAGELFF.

The V gene is TRBV11-2, the J gene TRBJ2-3; D possibly corresponds to TRBD2 (5 bases). CDR1 is SGHAT, CDR2 FQNNGV, per germline. This CDR3 spans 15 amino acids. The V end lost 4 bases, the J end lost 2 bases, and 13 bases lay between the germline ends. CDR3 region: CASSSLDSFTDTQYF. The CDR3 DNA reads TGTGCCAGCAGCTCTTTGGACTCCTTCACAGATACGCAGTATTTT.

V is TRBV7-2 and J is TRBJ2-5, with a weak D call TRBD2 (6 bases). This CDR3 comprises 15 residues. CDR1 SGHTA and CDR2 FQGNSA come from the germline V gene. Trimming took off 5 bases at V and 4 bases at J, with 17 bases between the two ends. The CDR3 DNA follows: TGTGCCAGCAGCCTCGGTGGGGGGTCTGGAGAGACCCAGTACTTC. Amino acid sequence: CASSLGGGSGETQYF.

This clone has a handful of counts. The chain is built from TRBV19 and TRBJ1-5, with a weak D call TRBD1 (5 bases). The CDR3 covers 14 residues. The germline gives CDR1 LNHDA, CDR2 SQIVND (reference sequence). Trimming shortened V by 8 bases and J by 7 bases, and 18 bases separated the two germline ends. CDR3 coding DNA: TGTGCCAGTGACAGTGGAGGAAGCCGCCAGCCCCAGCATTTT. Amino acids: CASDSGGSRQPQHF.

The chain recombines TRBV6-5 with TRBJ2-7; TRBD1 is a possible D gene (5 bases). Germline V gene data show CDR1 as MNHEY and CDR2 as SVGAGI. CDR3 length: 15 amino acids. V was cut by 6 bases and J by 2 bases, with 17 bases left in between. DNA for the CDR3: TGTGCCAGCAGCCATCAACGAGACAGTCCCTACGAGCAGTACTTC. Translated: CASSHQRDSPYEQYF.